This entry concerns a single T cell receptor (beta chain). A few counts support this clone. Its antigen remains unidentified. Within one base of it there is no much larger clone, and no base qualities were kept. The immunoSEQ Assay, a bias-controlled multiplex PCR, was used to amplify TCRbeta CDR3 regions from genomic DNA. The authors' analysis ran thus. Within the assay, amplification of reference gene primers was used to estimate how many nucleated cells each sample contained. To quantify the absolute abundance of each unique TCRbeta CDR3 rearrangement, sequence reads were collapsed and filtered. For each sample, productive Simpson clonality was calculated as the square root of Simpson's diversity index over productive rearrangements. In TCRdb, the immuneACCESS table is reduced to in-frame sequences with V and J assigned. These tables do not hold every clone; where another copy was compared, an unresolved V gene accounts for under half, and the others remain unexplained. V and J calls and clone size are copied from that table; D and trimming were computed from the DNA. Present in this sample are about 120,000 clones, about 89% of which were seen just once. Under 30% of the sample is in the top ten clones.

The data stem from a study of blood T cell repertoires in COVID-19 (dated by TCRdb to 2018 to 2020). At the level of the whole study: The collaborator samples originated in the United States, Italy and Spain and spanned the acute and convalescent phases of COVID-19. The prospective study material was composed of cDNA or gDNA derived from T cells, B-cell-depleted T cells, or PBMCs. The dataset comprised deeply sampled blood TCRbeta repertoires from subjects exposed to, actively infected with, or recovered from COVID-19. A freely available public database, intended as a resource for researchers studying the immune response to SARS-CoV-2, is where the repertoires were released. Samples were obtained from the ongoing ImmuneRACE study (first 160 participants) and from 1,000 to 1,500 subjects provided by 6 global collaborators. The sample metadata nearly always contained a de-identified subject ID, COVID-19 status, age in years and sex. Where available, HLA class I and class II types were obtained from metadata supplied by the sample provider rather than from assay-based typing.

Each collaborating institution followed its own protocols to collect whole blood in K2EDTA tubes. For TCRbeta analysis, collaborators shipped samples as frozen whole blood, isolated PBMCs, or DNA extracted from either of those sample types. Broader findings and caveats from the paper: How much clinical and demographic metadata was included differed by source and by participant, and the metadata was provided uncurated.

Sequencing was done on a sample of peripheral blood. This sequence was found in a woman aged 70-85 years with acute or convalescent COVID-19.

The bases read TGTGCCAGCAGCTTAGCTGGGACAGGGCACAATGAGCAGTTCTTC. This translates into CASSLAGTGHNEQFF. The rearranged chain carries TRBV7-9 and TRBJ2-1, with 9 bases in between that match TRBD1. CDR1 SEHNR and CDR2 FQNEAQ were looked up in the germline V gene (reference sequence). The CDR3 has 15 amino acids, counting the end cysteine and phenylalanine. This entry keeps only the CDR3 DNA: 45 bases, framed from base 1. Trimmed from V: 0 bases; trimmed from J: 5 bases; junction bases lacking a gene match: 2.